This paragraph covers one TCR beta chain sequence. The antigen remains undetermined. The TCRbeta library incorporated unique molecular identifiers. TCRdb re-called the PCR reads with MiXCR, one entry per CDR3 protein. This table has fewer than 450,000 distinct CDR3 sequences, roughly 17% appearing once. The data were obtained in a study of T-cell reconstitution after alpha-beta-depleted transplantation in children. Points from the study as a whole: By one year post-transplant, T-cell counts and diversity largely arose from T cells that were newly produced. Several hundred expanded graft clones reportedly supplied alpha-beta T cells about two months after transplant. Surviving recipient T cells and intrathymic progenitors accounted for some patients' high TCRbeta diversity at day 60.

Germline V gene data show CDR1 as MGHRA and CDR2 as YSYEKL. J lost 13 bases, V lost 4 bases, and 12 bases had no gene match. There are 14 residues in the CDR3. The V and J genes are TRBV4-1 and TRBJ2-3, with 9 bases matching TRBD1. The specimen was PBMCs, mostly from graft donor cells, collected 360 days after TCRalphabeta/CD19-depleted stem cell transplant. This receptor was identified in a male patient between 2 and 15 years old who had a stem cell transplant for acute lymphoblastic leukemia, so the T cells may come from the graft donor. The CDR3 DNA follows: TGCGCCAGCAGCCCCCTGACCCCGGACAGGGGAGAGTATTTT. Its translation: CASSPLTPDRGEYF.